This entry concerns a single TCR beta chain. The antigen is not known. This CDR3 region has 12 residues. CDR1 and CDR2 (germline): KGHSH, LQKENI. V lost 5 bases to trimming and J lost 11 bases, with 15 bases between them. This sample was taken from a study of T cell responses to AZD1222 COVID-19 vaccine. Study results and caveats: Once two AZD1222 doses were given, Spike-specific TCR breadth and depth went up. Repertoire sampling occurred only after the peak T cell response. Only five to seven individuals given AZD1222 were seropositive at baseline.

The protocol was immunoSEQ multiplex PCR, while the TCRdb copy is restricted to in-frame clones and leaves out a portion. The sample has 150,000 to 200,000 clones; about 86% are singletons. This TCR was sampled from an adult who received the AZD1222 COVID-19 vaccine. The source material was peripheral blood, sampled 28 days after the second AZD1222 dose. The chain uses TRBV18 and TRBJ1-1; D perhaps matches TRBD1 (5 bases). The DNA for the CDR3 is TGTGCCAGCTCAAGGCAGGGATCGGGGGCTTTCTTT. Amino acids: CASSRQGSGAFF.